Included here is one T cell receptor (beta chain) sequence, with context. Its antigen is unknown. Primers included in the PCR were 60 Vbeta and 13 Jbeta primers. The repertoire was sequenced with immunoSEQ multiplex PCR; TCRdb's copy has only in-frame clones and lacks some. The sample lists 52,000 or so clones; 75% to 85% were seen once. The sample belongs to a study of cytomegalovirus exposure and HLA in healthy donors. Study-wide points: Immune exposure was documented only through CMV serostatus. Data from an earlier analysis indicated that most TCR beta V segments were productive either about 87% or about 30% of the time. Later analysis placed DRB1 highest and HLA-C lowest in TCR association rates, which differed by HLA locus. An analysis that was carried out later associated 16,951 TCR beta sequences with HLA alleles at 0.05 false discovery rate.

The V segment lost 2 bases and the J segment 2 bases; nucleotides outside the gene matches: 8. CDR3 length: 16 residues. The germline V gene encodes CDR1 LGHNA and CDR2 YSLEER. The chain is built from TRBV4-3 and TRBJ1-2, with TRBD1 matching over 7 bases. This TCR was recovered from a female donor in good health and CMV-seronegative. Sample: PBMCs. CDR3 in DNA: TGCGCCAGCAGCCAACCCGCCGGGACAGAAAACTATGGCTACACCTTC. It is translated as CASSQPAGTENYGYTF.